These T cell receptor beta chains were read from a single sample in a study of siplizumab effects on memory and regulatory T cells. Repertoires were generated with immunoSEQ multiplex PCR, while TCRdb's copy carries only in-frame clones and drops some. There are some 110,000 clones in the sample; about 94% occur only once, and under 2% lies in the top ten. Sequencing was performed on non-Treg CD4+ T cells sorted from blood. The receptors derive from a human donor in good health. The CDR3 runs from the conserved cysteine through the conserved F or W. Fields, in order: D gene, V gene, clone size, J gene, CDR3 DNA, CDR3 protein. A D gene is named only where the DNA matches it firmly. Only some rows state a clone size, as once, few, many or a class for expanded clones.

.	TRBV11-3	.	TRBJ1-3	TGTGCCAGCAGCTTAGACCAAACCATATATTTT	CASSLDQTIYF
TRBD2	TRBV7-8	.	TRBJ2-7	TGTGCCAGCAGCTTAGTGGTGCGGGAGGGGTACGAGCAGTACTTC	CASSLVVREGYEQYF
.	TRBV28	once	TRBJ1-4	TGTGCCAGCAGTTCCGGGGTCGGGGTTAGTGAAAAACTGTTTTTT	CASSSGVGVSEKLFF
.	TRBV5-1	.	TRBJ1-1	TGCGCCAGCAGCTTAGGGTTGTCTGAAGCTTTCTTT	CASSLGLSEAFF
.	TRBV19	.	TRBJ2-5	TGTGCCAGTAGTATGACAGTTCAAGAGACCCAGTACTTC	CASSMTVQETQYF
.	TRBV30	.	TRBJ1-1	TGTGCCTGGAGTGTACCTGAGAAAGCTGAAGCTTTCTTT	CAWSVPEKAEAFF
.	TRBV19	.	TRBJ1-5	TGTGCCAGTTCGTGGGGGGGGCTCAATCAGCCCCAGCATTTT	CASSWGGLNQPQHF
TRBD2	TRBV19	.	TRBJ2-5	TGTGCCAGTAGTATTTTTTTTGGGGGAGGGCTTCAAGAGACCCAGTACTTC	CASSIFFGGGLQETQYF
TRBD2	TRBV4-2	.	TRBJ2-3	TGTGCCAGCAGCCAAGTGCAGCGGGGGGATACGCAGTATTTT	CASSQVQRGDTQYF
TRBD1	TRBV9	.	TRBJ1-3	TGTGCCAGCAGCGTGAGCGCCGGGACAGGCCGTGGAAACACCATATATTTT	CASSVSAGTGRGNTIYF
.	TRBV7-2	.	TRBJ2-7	TGTGCCAGCAGCTTTAGGCAGGGGCAGAGCGAGCAGTACTTC	CASSFRQGQSEQYF
.	TRBV5-8	.	TRBJ2-2	TGTGCCAGCAGCTCCTGGCCCAGCGGGGAGCTGTTTTTT	CASSSWPSGELFF
TRBD1	TRBV27	.	TRBJ2-7	TGTGCCAGCAGTAGACCATTCGGGACAGGGCCCCACGAGCAGTACTTC	CASSRPFGTGPHEQYF
.	TRBV9	.	TRBJ2-5	TGTGCCAGCAGCCCCACCTCAAGGGGGGAGACCCAGTACTTC	CASSPTSRGETQYF
TRBD1	TRBV5-1	.	TRBJ2-1	TGCGCCAGCAGCCCGGTGGGGGACAGGGCGGGTGAGCAGTTCTTC	CASSPVGDRAGEQFF
TRBD1	TRBV12-5	once	TRBJ2-3	TGTGCTAGTGGTTTATGGACAGGAGGCACGCAGTATTTT	CASGLWTGGTQYF
.	TRBV11-2	.	TRBJ1-1	TGTGCCAGCAGCTTGGAGGGTAGGGGGGCTGAAGCTTTCTTT	CASSLEGRGAEAFF
TRBD1	TRBV27	.	TRBJ1-4	TGTGCCAGTAAGACAGGGGGCTTTTCTATGGAAAAACTGTTTTTT	CASKTGGFSMEKLFF
.	TRBV7-8	.	TRBJ2-7	TGTGCCAGCAGCGTATCCAGGGTCTTGAACGAGCAGTACTTC	CASSVSRVLNEQYF
.	TRBV18	.	TRBJ2-3	TGTGCCAGCTCACCGAATGGCAGAGGCGAAGATACGCAGTATTTT	CASSPNGRGEDTQYF
TRBD1	TRBV7-9	once	TRBJ1-2	TGTGCCAGCAGCTTCGAAATAGGGACAGCTAACTATGGCTACACCTTC	CASSFEIGTANYGYTF
.	TRBV5-3	.	TRBJ2-6	TGTGCCAGCAGCCCCAGGGCAGCTGGGGCCAACGTCCTGACTTTC	CASSPRAAGANVLTF
TRBD2	TRBV7-3	.	TRBJ2-1	TGTGCCAGCAAACTAGCGGGAGACAATGAGCAGTTCTTC	CASKLAGDNEQFF
.	TRBV11-2	.	TRBJ2-7	TGTGCCAGCAGCCCCAGGGCTAGCGAAAACGGGGAGCAGTACTTC	CASSPRASENGEQYF
.	TRBV4-2	.	TRBJ1-1	TGTGCCAGCAGCCAAGAAGTAGGGGCCGGCACTGAAGCTTTCTTT	CASSQEVGAGTEAFF
.	TRBV25-1	.	TRBJ1-5	TGTGCCAGCAGTGAAGGTATCTATAGCAATCAGCCCCAGCATTTT	CASSEGIYSNQPQHF
.	TRBV7-2	.	TRBJ1-1	TGTGCCAGCAGCATCCAGGGGTTAGACACTGAAGCTTTCTTT	CASSIQGLDTEAFF
TRBD1	TRBV18	.	TRBJ2-5	TGTGCCAGCTCACCCAGACAGGGTTTGCAAGAGACCCAGTACTTC	CASSPRQGLQETQYF
.	TRBV5-1	.	TRBJ2-7	TGCGCCAGCAGCGTCGGGACTTCAGGCTACGAGCAGTACTTC	CASSVGTSGYEQYF
.	TRBV6-6	.	TRBJ1-6	TGTGCCAGCGTAGACAGACCCTATAATTCACCCCTCCACTTT	CASVDRPYNSPLHF
TRBD1	TRBV16	.	TRBJ1-4	TGTGCCAGCAGCCCGGCACAGGGGACTAATGAAAAACTGTTTTTT	CASSPAQGTNEKLFF
TRBD1	TRBV6-6	.	TRBJ2-7	TGTGCCAGCAGTTATTCGGCAGGGGGTACTTACGAGCAGTACTTC	CASSYSAGGTYEQYF
TRBD1	TRBV12-5	.	TRBJ1-2	TGTGCTAGTGGTCGGGACAGCTATGGCTACACCTTC	CASGRDSYGYTF
TRBD2	TRBV4-1	.	TRBJ2-3	TGCGCCAGCAGCCAAGAGTCGGGGCCGGGAGGGGGGACAGATACGCAGTATTTT	CASSQESGPGGGTDTQYF
.	TRBV5-1	.	TRBJ1-3	TGCGCCAGCAGCTCGGACCACTCTGGAAACACCATATATTTT	CASSSDHSGNTIYF
TRBD2	TRBV6-1	.	TRBJ2-7	TGTGCCAGCAGTGAACAGGCGGGGGGGTACGAGCAGTACTTC	CASSEQAGGYEQYF
.	TRBV5-1	.	TRBJ1-2	TGCGCCAGCAGCCCCGGGGCAGGGAGTGTCTACACCTTC	CASSPGAGSVYTF
TRBD1	TRBV7-2	.	TRBJ2-1	TGTGCCAGCAGCCCTTGGACAGGGAAAACGAATGAGCAGTTCTTC	CASSPWTGKTNEQFF
.	TRBV18	.	TRBJ2-5	TGTGCCAGCTCACCAAACCAGGGGCAAGAGACCCAGTACTTC	CASSPNQGQETQYF
.	TRBV19	.	TRBJ1-2	TGTGCCAGTAGTATTTCATCCGACAGAGTGAACTATGGCTACACCTTC	CASSISSDRVNYGYTF
.	TRBV19	.	TRBJ2-2	TGTGCCAGTAGTGCCTACGGGGAGCTGTTTTTT	CASSAYGELFF
TRBD1	TRBV19	.	TRBJ2-1	TGTGCCAGTAGTAGCGGACAGGGGGCGTTGAATGAGCAGTTCTTC	CASSSGQGALNEQFF